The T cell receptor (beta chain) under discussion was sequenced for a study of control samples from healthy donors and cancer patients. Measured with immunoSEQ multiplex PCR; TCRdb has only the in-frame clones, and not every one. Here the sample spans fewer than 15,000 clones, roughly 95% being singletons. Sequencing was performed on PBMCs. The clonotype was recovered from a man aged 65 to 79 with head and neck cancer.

CDR3 sequence (DNA): TGTGCCAGCACCGGGACCCAGGGGGAGTTCTTC. Protein: CASTGTQGEFF. The V gene is TRBV6-5, the J gene TRBJ2-1, with TRBD1 matching over 7 bases. V trimming: 7 bases; J trimming: 14 bases; junction bases outside the gene matches: 8. From germline, CDR1 is MNHEY and CDR2 SVGAGI. The length of the CDR3 is 11 residues.